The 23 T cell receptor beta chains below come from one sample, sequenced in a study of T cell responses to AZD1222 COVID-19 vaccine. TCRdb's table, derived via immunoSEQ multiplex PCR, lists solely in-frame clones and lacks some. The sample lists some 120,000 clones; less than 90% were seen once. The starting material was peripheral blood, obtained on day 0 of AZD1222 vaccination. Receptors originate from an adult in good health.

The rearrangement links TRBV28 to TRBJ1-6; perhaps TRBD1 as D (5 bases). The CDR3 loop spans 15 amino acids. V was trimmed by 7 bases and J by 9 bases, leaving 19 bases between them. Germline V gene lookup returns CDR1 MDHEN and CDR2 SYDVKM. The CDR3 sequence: CASNPPGPILSPLHF. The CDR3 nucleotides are TGTGCCAGCAACCCTCCGGGACCCATTCTTTCACCCCTCCACTTT.

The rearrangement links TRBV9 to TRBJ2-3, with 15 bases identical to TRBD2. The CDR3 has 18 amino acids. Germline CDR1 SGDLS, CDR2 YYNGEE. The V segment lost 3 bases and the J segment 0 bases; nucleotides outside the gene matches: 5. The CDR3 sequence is CASSAGLAGGHSTDTQYF. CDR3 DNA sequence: TGTGCCAGCAGCGCCGGACTAGCGGGGGGGCATAGCACAGATACGCAGTATTTT.

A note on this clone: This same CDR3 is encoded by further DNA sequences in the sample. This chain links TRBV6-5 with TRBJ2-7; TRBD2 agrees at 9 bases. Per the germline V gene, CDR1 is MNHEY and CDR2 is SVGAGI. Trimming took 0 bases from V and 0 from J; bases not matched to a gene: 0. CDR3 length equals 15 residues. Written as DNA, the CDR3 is TGTGCCAGCAGTTACTCTAGCGGGAGCTCCTACGAGCAGTACTTC. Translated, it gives CASSYSSGSSYEQYF.

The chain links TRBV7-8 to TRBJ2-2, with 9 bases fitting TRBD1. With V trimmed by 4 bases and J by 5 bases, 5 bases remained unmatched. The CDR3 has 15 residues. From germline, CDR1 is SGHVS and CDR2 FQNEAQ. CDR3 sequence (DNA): TGTGCCAGCAGCTCGAGACAGGGGGGGACCGGGGAGCTGTTTTTT. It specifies CASSSRQGGTGELFF.

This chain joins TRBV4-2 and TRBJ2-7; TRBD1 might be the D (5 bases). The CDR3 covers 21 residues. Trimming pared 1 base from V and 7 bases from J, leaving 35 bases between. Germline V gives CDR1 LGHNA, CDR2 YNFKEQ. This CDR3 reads CASSQATTLLTEGARSREQYF. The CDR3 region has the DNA TGTGCCAGCAGCCAAGCCACAACCCTCCTAACGGAAGGGGCGCGTTCTAGGGAGCAGTACTTC.

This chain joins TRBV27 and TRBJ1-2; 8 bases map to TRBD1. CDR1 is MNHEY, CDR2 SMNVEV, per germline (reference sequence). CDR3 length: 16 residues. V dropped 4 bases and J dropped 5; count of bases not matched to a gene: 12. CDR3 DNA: TGTGCCAGCAGTTCAGTCCTGGGGCAGGGGGCTTATGGCTACACCTTC. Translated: CASSSVLGQGAYGYTF.

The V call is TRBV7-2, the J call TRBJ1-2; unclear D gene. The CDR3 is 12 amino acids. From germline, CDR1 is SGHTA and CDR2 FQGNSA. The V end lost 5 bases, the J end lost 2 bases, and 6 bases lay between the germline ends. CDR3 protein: CASSPSNYGYTF. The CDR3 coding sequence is TGTGCCAGCAGCCCATCGAACTATGGCTACACCTTC.

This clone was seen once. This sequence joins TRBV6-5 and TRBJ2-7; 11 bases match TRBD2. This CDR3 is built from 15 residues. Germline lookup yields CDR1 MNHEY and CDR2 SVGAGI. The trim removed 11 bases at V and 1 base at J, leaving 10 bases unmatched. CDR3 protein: CAAKLWTSGSYEQYF. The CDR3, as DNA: TGTGCCGCAAAATTATGGACTAGCGGGTCCTACGAGCAGTACTTC.

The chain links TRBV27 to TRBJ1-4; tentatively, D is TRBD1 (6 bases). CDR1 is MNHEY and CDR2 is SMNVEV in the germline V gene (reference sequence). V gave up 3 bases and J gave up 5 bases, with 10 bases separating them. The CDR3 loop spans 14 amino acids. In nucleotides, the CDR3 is TGTGCCAGCAGTTTGCGGGGGGCCAATGAAAAACTGTTTTTT. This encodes CASSLRGANEKLFF.

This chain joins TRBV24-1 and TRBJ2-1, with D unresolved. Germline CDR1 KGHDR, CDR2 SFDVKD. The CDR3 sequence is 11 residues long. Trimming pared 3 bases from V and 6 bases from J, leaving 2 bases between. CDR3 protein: CATSDPNEQFF. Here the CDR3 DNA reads TGTGCCACCAGTGATCCCAATGAGCAGTTCTTC.

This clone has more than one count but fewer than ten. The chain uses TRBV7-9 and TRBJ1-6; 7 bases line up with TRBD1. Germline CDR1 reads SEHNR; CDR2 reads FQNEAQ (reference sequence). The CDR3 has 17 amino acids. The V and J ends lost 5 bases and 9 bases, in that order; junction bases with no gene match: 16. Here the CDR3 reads CASSHTETGSMGSPLHF. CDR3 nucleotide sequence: TGTGCCAGCAGCCACACTGAGACAGGGAGCATGGGTTCACCCCTCCACTTT.

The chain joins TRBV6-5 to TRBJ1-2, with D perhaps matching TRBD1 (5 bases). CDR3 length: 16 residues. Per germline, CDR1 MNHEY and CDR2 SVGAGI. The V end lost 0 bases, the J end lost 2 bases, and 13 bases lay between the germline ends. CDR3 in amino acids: CASSYSAGRRNYGYTF. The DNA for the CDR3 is TGTGCCAGCAGTTACTCAGCAGGGAGAAGGAACTATGGCTACACCTTC.

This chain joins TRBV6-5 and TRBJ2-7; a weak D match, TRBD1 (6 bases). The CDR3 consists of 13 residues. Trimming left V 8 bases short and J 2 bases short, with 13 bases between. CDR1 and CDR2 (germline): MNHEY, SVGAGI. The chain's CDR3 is CASSDRTAYEQYF. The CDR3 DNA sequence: TGTGCCAGCTCCGACCGGACAGCCTACGAGCAGTACTTC.

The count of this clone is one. CDR3 region: CASRLPGTGDNEQFF. CDR3 nucleotides: TGTGCCAGCAGGCTACCGGGGACAGGGGACAATGAGCAGTTCTTC. The V gene is TRBV28, the J gene TRBJ2-1, with 10 bases fitting TRBD1. Germline V gene sequence: CDR1 MDHEN, CDR2 SYDVKM. The junction had 7 bases not matched to a gene; V was cut back by 6 bases and J by 5 bases. CDR3 length equals 15 residues.

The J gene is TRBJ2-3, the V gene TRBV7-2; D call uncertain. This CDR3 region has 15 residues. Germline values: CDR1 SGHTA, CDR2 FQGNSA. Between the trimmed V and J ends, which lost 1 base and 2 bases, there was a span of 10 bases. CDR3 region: CASSLDRHPTDTQYF. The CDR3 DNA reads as TGTGCCAGCAGCTTAGATCGTCATCCCACAGATACGCAGTATTTT.

CDR3 in DNA: TGTGCCTGGAGTTCCCTGGGGCTAGCGGGAGTTAATGAGCAGTTCTTC. It is translated as CAWSSLGLAGVNEQFF. This chain joins TRBV30 and TRBJ2-1; 10 nucleotides line up with TRBD2. The CDR3 extends over 16 amino acids. The V and J ends lost 2 bases and 7 bases, in that order; junction bases with no gene match: 11. CDR1 and CDR2 from the germline V gene are GTSNPN and SVGIG (reference sequence).

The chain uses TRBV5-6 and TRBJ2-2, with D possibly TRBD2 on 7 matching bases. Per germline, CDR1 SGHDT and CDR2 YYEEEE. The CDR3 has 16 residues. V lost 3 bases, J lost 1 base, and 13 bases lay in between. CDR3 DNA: TGTGCCAGCAGCTCATACAGGGAGGGGAACACCGGGGAGCTGTTTTTT. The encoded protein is CASSSYREGNTGELFF.

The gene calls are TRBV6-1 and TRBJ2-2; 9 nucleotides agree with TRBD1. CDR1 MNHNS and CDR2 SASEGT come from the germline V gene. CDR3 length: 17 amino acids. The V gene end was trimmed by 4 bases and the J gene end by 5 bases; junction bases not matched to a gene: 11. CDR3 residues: CASSARRDRVGTGELFF. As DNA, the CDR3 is TGTGCCAGCAGTGCCCGCCGGGACAGGGTCGGTACCGGGGAGCTGTTTTTT.

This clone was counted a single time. CDR3 amino acids: CASSEVGVKTGELFF. In nucleotides, the CDR3 is TGTGCCAGCAGTGAAGTTGGGGTCAAGACCGGGGAGCTGTTTTTT. V and J are TRBV25-1 and TRBJ2-2, with no clear D. CDR1 and CDR2 from the germline V gene are MGHDK and SYGVNS. The CDR3 has 15 amino acids. V lost 2 bases to trimming and J lost 5 bases, with 12 bases between them.

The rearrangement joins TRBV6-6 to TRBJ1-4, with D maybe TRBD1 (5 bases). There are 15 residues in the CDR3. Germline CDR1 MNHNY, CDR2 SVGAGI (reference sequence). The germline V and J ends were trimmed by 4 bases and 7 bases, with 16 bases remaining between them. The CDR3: CASSFRDERAEKLFF. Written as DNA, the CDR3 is TGTGCCAGCAGTTTCCGGGACGAGAGGGCTGAAAAACTGTTTTTT.

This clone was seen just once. The CDR3 here is CASSPTVQNTEAFF. In DNA form, the CDR3 reads TGTGCCAGCAGTCCCACAGTTCAAAACACTGAAGCTTTCTTT. V and J are TRBV3-1 (or the pseudogene TRBV3-2) and TRBJ1-1; no definite D call. Germline CDR1 is LGHDT and CDR2 is YNNKEL (reference sequence). The CDR3 totals 14 residues. V lost 6 bases and J lost 2, with 13 bases in between.

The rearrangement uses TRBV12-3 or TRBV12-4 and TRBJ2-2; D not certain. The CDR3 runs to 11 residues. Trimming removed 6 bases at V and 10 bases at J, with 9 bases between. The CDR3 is CASRQIKELFF. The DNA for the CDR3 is TGTGCCAGCAGACAAATTAAGGAGCTGTTTTTT.

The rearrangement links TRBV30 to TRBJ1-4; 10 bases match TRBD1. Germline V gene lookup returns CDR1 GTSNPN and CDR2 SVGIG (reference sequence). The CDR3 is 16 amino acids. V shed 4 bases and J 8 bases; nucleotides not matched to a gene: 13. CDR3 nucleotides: TGTGCCTGGACTCAAGTTGCCGGGACAGGGGCGGAAAAACTGTTTTTT. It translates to CAWTQVAGTGAEKLFF.